This record covers a single T cell receptor beta chain. The junction does not match germline at one end; this may be a read error. The sample holds other DNA sequences that translate to the same CDR3. The data were obtained in a study of blood T cell repertoires in COVID-19. Study-wide background: Samples representing acute and convalescent COVID-19 were sourced from the United States, Italy and Spain. T cells, B-cell-depleted T cells, or PBMCs supplied cDNA or gDNA.

The CDR3 is 14 amino acids. Germline assignment: CDR1 SGHRS and CDR2 YFSETQ. Method: immunoSEQ multiplex PCR; TCRdb's copy keeps in-frame clones and lacks some. Of some 99,000 clones in the sample, roughly 84% were seen once. The receptor was derived from a woman of 80 years or more with active or convalescent COVID-19. The chain is built from TRBV5-1 and TRBJ2-5; D possibly corresponds to TRBD1 (6 bases). Sequencing used peripheral blood. The CDR3 DNA sequence: TGCGCCAGCAGCTTGTCGGACAGCCAAGAGACTCAGTACTTC. This gives the protein CASSLSDSQETQYF. Full variable domain (missing parts from reference TRBV5-1 and TRBJ2-5): KAGVTQTPRYLIKTRGQQVTLSCSPISGHRSVSWYQQTPGQGLQFLFEYFSETQRNKGNFPGRFSGRQFSNSRSEMNVSTLELGDSALYLCASSLSDSQETQYFGPGTRLLVL.